This T cell receptor beta chain stems from a study of CD8 T cells in ankylosing spondylitis. At least ten counts were recorded for this clonotype. No antigen is known for it. Germline trimming cut 6 bases from V and 14 bases from J; bases unmatched to any gene: 7. This CDR3 comprises 13 residues. Findings and caveats of the study: Typical of ankylosing spondylitis blood, it appeared, was a TCR beta motif of eight highly homologous variants.

In making TCR beta libraries, quantitative 5'-RACE with molecular barcodes was used. TCRdb re-called the 5' RACE reads with MiXCR, one entry per CDR3 protein. The data show 390,000 or so distinct CDR3 sequences, about 22% seen once. The chain carries TRBV12-3 or TRBV12-4 and TRBJ2-1, with 13 nucleotides matching TRBD2. This sequence originates from a male donor with ankylosing spondylitis. Sequenced material: blood, either unsorted or a sorted T cell fraction (not recorded which). The CDR3 is CASSRGLAGDKFF. The CDR3 region has the DNA TGTGCCAGCAGCCGCGGACTAGCGGGAGATAAGTTCTTC.